The clone carrying this T cell receptor (beta chain) was counted a single time. Some clones are missing from TCRdb's copy, which holds only in-frame ones; the method was immunoSEQ multiplex PCR. The repertoire has 550,000 to 600,000 clones, about 98% of them found once; the top ten carry 0.25% to 0.35%. These data come from a study of shared clonotypes between healthy human individuals. Naive CD8 populations comprised CD45RO-negative cells positively selected for CCR7, excluding terminally differentiated effector memory CD45RA+ cells. This sequence was found in a man aged 30-40 years in good health. Sequenced material: naive CD8+ T cells sorted from blood.

CDR3 region: CASRRQGLTNEKLFF. The CDR3 DNA reads as TGCGCCAGCAGAAGACAGGGGTTGACTAATGAAAAACTGTTTTTT. The chain carries TRBV5-1 and TRBJ1-4; TRBD1 aligns across 8 bases. Per the germline V gene, CDR1 is SGHRS and CDR2 is YFSETQ. Trimming removed 5 bases from V and 2 bases from J; junction bases left unmatched: 5. The CDR3 has 15 residues.